This T cell receptor beta chain emerged from a study of Graves' ophthalmopathy and Graves' hyperthyroidism. Study-wide context: The authors collected peripheral blood at initial diagnosis, before any treatment.

In germline, CDR1 is SEHNR, CDR2 FQNEAQ (reference sequence). CDR3 size: 12 residues. Whole-study findings and limits: With approximately 90% sensitivity and approximately 79% specificity, a 13-signature model separated ophthalmopathy from stable hyperthyroidism.

RNA transcripts provided the template for amplifying TCR beta CDR3 regions. In the first round, RT-PCR was carried out with HTBI primers, and a multiplex PCR formed the second round. Via MiXCR, TCRdb re-called the multiplex PCR reads, giving one row per CDR3 protein. The profile shows hundreds of thousands of distinct CDR3 sequences, just over 40% of them singletons. In regard to this clonotype: Its antigen remains unknown. At one of its ends the junction is not consistent with the germline gene, which may arise from a read error.

The specimen sequenced was peripheral blood. The source is an adult man with Graves' ophthalmopathy. The gene calls are TRBV7-9 and TRBJ2-7; D is uncertain. CDR3 nucleotides: TGTGCCGGCAGCACTACAGCCTACGAGCAGTACTTC. It encodes CAGSTTAYEQYF.